This TCR beta chain was recorded in a study of cytomegalovirus exposure and HLA in healthy donors. This clone was picked up one time. Its specificity is unknown. Broader study findings: TCR beta chains numbering under 200 were designated cytomegalovirus-associated. According to reports, the classifier identified cytomegalovirus status with high specificity and sensitivity.

The repertoire was sequenced with immunoSEQ multiplex PCR; TCRdb's copy has only in-frame clones and lacks some. The repertoire holds about 220,000 clones, with approximately 80% as singletons. The receptor comes from a woman aged 25-40 years in good health and CMV-seropositive. Input material: PBMCs.

CDR3 bases: TGTGCCAGCAGACCTACAGGATCAACTAATGAAAAACTGTTTTTT. Amino acid sequence: CASRPTGSTNEKLFF. The rearrangement links TRBV9 to TRBJ1-4; perhaps TRBD1 as D (5 bases). CDR1 SGDLS and CDR2 YYNGEE come from the germline V gene. The CDR3 is made up of 15 amino acids. V dropped 5 bases and J dropped 0 bases, with 11 bases sitting between them.